The 16 T cell receptor beta chains in this list originate from one sample, sequenced in a study of cytomegalovirus exposure and HLA in healthy donors. In the PCR, 60 Vbeta and 13 Jbeta primers were used. TCRdb's copy holds only in-frame clones and misses some; the assay was immunoSEQ multiplex PCR. Of about 160,000 clones detected, around 80% appear once; the ten largest clones hold about 2.2%. Sample: PBMCs. All receptors come from a man aged 35 to 55 in good health and CMV-seronegative.

V and J are TRBV7-2 and TRBJ2-5; possible D gene TRBD2, 5 bases. The CDR3 has 18 residues. V was clipped by 5 bases and J by 5 bases, with 27 bases between them. Germline-derived CDR1 and CDR2 are SGHTA and FQGNSA. CDR3 protein: CASSELPGSGLAWETQYF. The CDR3 nucleotides read TGTGCCAGCAGCGAACTTCCGGGTTCGGGGTTGGCTTGGGAGACCCAGTACTTC.

J is TRBJ2-1 and V is TRBV6-6; D may be TRBD1 (6 bases). Germline V lookup: CDR1 MNHNY, CDR2 SVGAGI (reference sequence). V lost 8 bases and J lost 8, with 22 bases in between. The CDR3 has 15 residues. CDR3 coding DNA: TGTGCCAGCTCCTGGGCGCTAGCCAAGGGGGATGAGCAGTTCTTC. This gives the protein CASSWALAKGDEQFF.

This clone was detected a few times. J is TRBJ2-2 and V is TRBV28, with TRBD1 matching 9 bases. CDR1 MDHEN and CDR2 SYDVKM come from the germline V gene. V lost 7 bases and J lost 4; bases outside the gene matches: 10. The length of the CDR3 is 16 residues. CDR3 nucleotides: TGTGCCAGCACCCCCCACAGGGGGCTTACCACCGGGGAGCTGTTTTTT. Translation: CASTPHRGLTTGELFF.

The chain combines TRBV5-1 with TRBJ2-5; D gene ambiguous. CDR1 is SGHRS, CDR2 YFSETQ, per germline. V gave up 1 base and J gave up 5 bases, with 9 bases separating them. The CDR3 has 13 residues. The CDR3 DNA reads as TGCGCCAGCAGCTTGAGGCGGCGGGAGACCCAGTACTTC. This translates into CASSLRRRETQYF.

The chain couples TRBV7-9 to TRBJ2-2; the D gene is possibly TRBD1 (7 bases). The germline V gene has CDR1 SEHNR and CDR2 FQNEAQ (reference sequence). The CDR3 consists of 13 residues. V was shortened by 5 bases and J by 6 bases, with 10 bases between the two germline ends. The CDR3 DNA is TGTGCCAGCAGCCCAGGGGGGCCCGGGGAGCTGTTTTTT. This codes for CASSPGGPGELFF.

This chain connects TRBV11-1 to TRBJ2-1; D gene uncertain. V shed 5 bases and J shed 6 bases, with 11 bases lying between them. The CDR3 consists of 13 residues. CDR1 and CDR2 (germline): SGHAT, FQDESV (reference sequence). CDR3 coding DNA: TGTGCCAGCAGCCGAACCCCCGGCAATGAGCAGTTCTTC. Encoded protein: CASSRTPGNEQFF.

This sequence joins TRBV15 and TRBJ2-7; 15 nucleotides line up with TRBD2. CDR3 length: 18 residues. Germline CDR1 reads LNHNV; CDR2 reads YYDKDF (reference sequence). With V trimmed by 3 bases and J by 5 bases, 11 bases remained unmatched. The CDR3 loop reads CATSSGLGLAGGGDEQYF. CDR3 sequence (DNA): TGTGCCACCAGCAGCGGACTGGGACTAGCGGGAGGTGGGGACGAGCAGTACTTC.

This chain joins TRBV29-1 and TRBJ1-1; D not certain. From germline, CDR1 is SQVTM and CDR2 ANQGSEA. CDR3 length: 13 amino acids. The V and J ends lost 0 bases and 11 bases respectively, with 16 bases between them. CDR3 protein: CSVEDNSDLGAFF. CDR3 DNA sequence: TGCAGCGTTGAAGATAATAGCGACCTAGGGGCTTTCTTT.

This chain uses TRBV11-2 with TRBJ2-4, with a possible D match to TRBD1 (6 bases). Trimming took 1 base from V and 3 from J, leaving 13 bases between them. Germline lookup yields CDR1 SGHAT and CDR2 FQNNGV. CDR3 length: 16 residues. The CDR3 loop reads CASSLGDATGKNIQYF. The CDR3 DNA reads as TGTGCCAGCAGCTTAGGAGACGCGACAGGCAAAAACATTCAGTACTTC.

The chain has TRBV6-5 and TRBJ1-1; weak D call: TRBD1 (6 bases). The CDR3 is 14 amino acids. V was cut by 6 bases and J by 6 bases, with 17 bases left in between. Germline assignment: CDR1 MNHEY and CDR2 SVGAGI. The CDR3 DNA sequence: TGTGCCAGCAGCGAAAACTACCCAGGGGCTGAAGCTTTCTTT. Protein sequence: CASSENYPGAEAFF.

Notes on this clone: Sequence at one end of the junction differs from germline and may be a read error. The chain joins TRBV27 to TRBJ1-4, with 8 bases aligning to TRBD1. In germline, CDR1 is MNHEY, CDR2 SMNVEV (reference sequence). The CDR3 loop spans 10 amino acids. CDR3 nucleotide sequence: TGTGCCAGCAGTTTCGACAGGGGTTTCTTT. Its translation is CASSFDRGFF.

The V gene is TRBV5-1, the J gene TRBJ2-6, with a weak D call TRBD2 (6 bases). V shed 4 bases and J shed 0 bases, with 17 bases lying between them. The CDR3 covers 18 residues. Germline V gene lookup returns CDR1 SGHRS and CDR2 YFSETQ. CDR3 region: CASSGTGGTGSGANVLTF. Written as DNA, the CDR3 is TGCGCCAGCAGCGGTACCGGGGGAACGGGCTCTGGGGCCAACGTCCTGACTTTC.

The chain is built from TRBV30 and TRBJ1-5, with a weak D call TRBD1 (6 bases). The CDR3 runs 13 residues. Germline V gene lookup returns CDR1 GTSNPN and CDR2 SVGIG (reference sequence). The V gene lost 3 bases and the J gene lost 2 bases, with 8 bases spanning the gap. The CDR3 sequence is CAWSAGGNQPQHF. The DNA of the CDR3 is TGTGCCTGGAGCGCAGGGGGCAATCAGCCCCAGCATTTT.

The chain is built from TRBV5-1 and TRBJ2-7; the D is unclear. Germline-derived CDR1 and CDR2 are SGHRS and YFSETQ. The CDR3 length is 14 residues. Deletions cut 4 bases from V and 0 bases from J, with 11 bases between. The CDR3 here is CASSPREFSYEQYF. The CDR3 region has the DNA TGCGCCAGCAGCCCAAGAGAGTTCTCCTACGAGCAGTACTTC.

The chain has TRBV11-2 and TRBJ2-7; D might be TRBD1 (5 bases). Germline CDR1 reads SGHAT; CDR2 reads FQNNGV. V dropped 0 bases and J dropped 10 bases, with 10 bases sitting between them. The CDR3 length is 12 residues. CDR3 nucleotide sequence: TGTGCCAGCAGCTTAGATCAGGGATCCCAGTACTTC. Its translation is CASSLDQGSQYF. The full variable domain, its missing parts supplied by reference TRBV11-2 and TRBJ2-7, is EAGVAQSPRYKIIEKRQSVAFWCNPISGHATLYWYQQILGQGPKLLIQFQNNGVVDDSQLPKDRFSAERLKGVDSTLKIQPAKLEDSAVYLCASSLDQGSQYFGPGTRLTVT.

The V gene is TRBV10-3, the J gene TRBJ2-3, with 9 bases matching TRBD1. V lost 6 bases to trimming and J lost 1 base; unmatched junction nucleotides: 2. The CDR3 runs 14 residues. Germline CDR1 is ENHRY and CDR2 is SYGVKD. In DNA form, the CDR3 reads TGTGCCATCAGACGGGACAGGGGCACAGATACGCAGTATTTT. Its translation: CAIRRDRGTDTQYF.